This entry features one T cell receptor beta chain sequence. These data originate in a study of T cells in Graves' hyperthyroidism and ophthalmopathy. The CDR3 contains 15 residues. CDR1 and CDR2 from the germline V gene are GTSNPN and SVGIG (reference sequence). Trimming took 3 bases from V and 0 from J, leaving 9 bases between them. The TCR beta CDR3 regions underwent amplification using RNA transcripts as the source. First-round RT-PCR targeting the TCR CDR3 was performed with the HTBI primer set. Via MiXCR, TCRdb re-called the multiplex PCR reads, giving one row per CDR3 protein. Counted here are 480,000 or so distinct CDR3 sequences, under 15% occurring once; the ten biggest clones make up over 15%.

The sample consisted of blood. This sequence originates from a woman aged 18 to 35 with Graves' hyperthyroidism. The V gene is TRBV30, the J gene TRBJ2-6; D remains ambiguous. The CDR3 reads CAWRAGVSGANVLTF. CDR3 bases: TGTGCCTGGAGAGCAGGAGTCTCTGGGGCCAACGTCCTGACTTTC.